This TCR beta chain was recorded in a study of Ad26.COV2.S vaccination and SARS-CoV-2 variants. Treatment meaning: roughly 20 received Ad26.COV2.S at low or high dose, single or two shots; about 5 received placebo; per-sample allocation not given. The samples were gathered on day 63 after the first injection of vaccine or placebo. Concerning this clone itself: What it binds is not known.

Libraries were prepared by immunoSEQ multiplex PCR; TCRdb keeps only in-frame clonotypes and omits some of them. The data contain 300,000 to 400,000 clones, around four fifths of them singletons. V gave up 1 base and J gave up 8 bases; unmatched junction bases: 4. In germline, CDR1 is SGHNT, CDR2 YENEEA. This CDR3 has 13 amino acids. Notes on the study in general: The study found similar non-spike TCR breadth in vaccine and placebo recipients.

This sequence was found in a person aged 18-60 years who received the Ad26.COV2.S COVID-19 vaccine or a placebo. The V and J genes are TRBV11-3 and TRBJ1-2; 7 nucleotides align to TRBD1. The material sequenced was peripheral blood, taken in a trial of Ad26.COV2.S vaccine versus placebo. The CDR3 protein is CASSLGDRRGYTF. CDR3 nucleotides: TGTGCCAGCAGCTTAGGGGACAGAAGGGGCTACACCTTC.